Listed here are 20 T cell receptor beta chains from one sample, sequenced in a study of T-cell reconstitution after alpha-beta-depleted transplantation in children. Preparation of the TCRbeta library involved a method that used unique molecular identifiers. TCRdb re-called the PCR reads with MiXCR, one entry per CDR3 protein. Among around 250,000 distinct CDR3 sequences listed, about 25% were seen once. Sequencing was performed on PBMCs, taken before TCRalphabeta/CD19-depleted stem cell transplant. The source of these receptors is a girl aged 2-9 years with Fanconi anemia, due to receive a stem cell transplant.

This clonotype was found a few times. J is TRBJ2-5 and V is TRBV29-1; D is tentatively TRBD1 or TRBD2 (5 bases each). Germline-derived CDR1 and CDR2 are SQVTM and ANQGSEA. Trimming pared 7 bases from V and 13 bases from J, leaving 22 bases between. The CDR3 is made up of 12 amino acids. CDR3: CSADEGWGSLYF. The CDR3 bases are TGCAGCGCCGATGAGGGATGGGGGTCCCTGTACTTC.

This clonotype showed up many times. The CDR3: CASRLGTSVNTGELFF. In nucleotides, the CDR3 is TGTGCCAGCAGACTCGGGACTAGCGTTAACACCGGGGAGCTGTTTTTT. The chain uses TRBV12-3 or TRBV12-4 and TRBJ2-2; 10 positions agree with TRBD2. The CDR3 covers 16 residues. V dropped 6 bases and J dropped 2; count of bases not matched to a gene: 6.

The chain carries TRBV20-1 and TRBJ2-3; D uncertain. The CDR3 runs to 18 residues. Germline-derived CDR1 and CDR2 are DFQATT and SNEGSKA (reference sequence). The V and J ends lost 3 bases and 0 bases respectively, with 22 bases between them. CDR3 region: CSARGYTDKRASTDTQYF. In DNA, the CDR3 is TGCAGTGCTAGGGGCTACACAGACAAACGAGCTAGCACAGATACGCAGTATTTT.

This chain connects TRBV5-1 to TRBJ2-7; 7 nucleotides align to TRBD1. The CDR3 is 15 amino acids. Germline CDR1 and CDR2: SGHRS and YFSETQ. J was trimmed by 5 bases and V by 4 bases; bases with no gene match: 12. The CDR3 loop reads CASSPWDSGLDEQYF. In DNA form, the CDR3 reads TGCGCCAGCAGCCCGTGGGACAGTGGCTTGGACGAGCAGTACTTC.

This clonotype has more than one count but fewer than ten. CDR3 nucleotide sequence: TGTGCCAGCAGCCCGTACGTGTACCAAGAGACCCAGTACTTC. Protein product: CASSPYVYQETQYF. The chain is built from TRBV7-9 and TRBJ2-5; no firm D call. With 5 bases removed from V and 0 bases from J, the gap between germline ends came to 10 bases. The CDR3 sequence is 14 residues long. Germline CDR1 SEHNR, CDR2 FQNEAQ (reference sequence).

The chain links TRBV12-3 or TRBV12-4 to TRBJ1-5; D call uncertain. The CDR3 runs 12 residues. Trimming removed 5 bases from V and 10 bases from J, with 12 bases in between. The CDR3 DNA sequence: TGTGCCAGCAGTCCAAACAGAGGACCCCAGCATTTT. This encodes CASSPNRGPQHF.

This clonotype was seen many times. CDR3 coding DNA: TGCAGCGTCTACTTACACGGAGAAAAACTGTTTTTT. Residues: CSVYLHGEKLFF. V is TRBV29-1 and J is TRBJ1-4, with D hard to call. V was clipped by 6 bases and J by 8 bases, with 13 bases between them. CDR3 length equals 12 residues. Germline loops: CDR1 SQVTM, CDR2 ANQGSEA.

J is TRBJ2-7 and V is TRBV19, with 10 bases matching TRBD1. Trimming took 3 bases from V and 3 from J; bases not matched to a gene: 5. Germline CDR1 reads LNHDA; CDR2 reads SQIVND (reference sequence). The CDR3 sequence is 15 residues long. The CDR3 protein is CASSITGQGFYEQYF. CDR3 DNA sequence: TGTGCCAGTAGTATTACGGGACAGGGGTTCTACGAGCAGTACTTC.

This clonotype has just a few counts. The chain carries TRBV2 and TRBJ2-3; the match to TRBD2 covers 13 bases. The V segment lost 6 bases and the J segment 3 bases; nucleotides outside the gene matches: 6. The CDR3 consists of 16 residues. CDR1 SNHLY and CDR2 FYNNEI come from the germline V gene. The CDR3 region has the DNA TGTGCCAGCAGAGCGGGGACTAGCGGGGTAACAGATACGCAGTATTTT. Protein sequence: CASRAGTSGVTDTQYF.

This chain connects TRBV15 to TRBJ2-1, with 9 bases aligning to TRBD2. The length of the CDR3 is 14 residues. With 3 bases clipped from V and 11 bases from J, the junction kept 8 bases outside the gene matches. Per the germline V gene, CDR1 is LNHNV and CDR2 is YYDKDF (reference sequence). The CDR3 DNA reads TGTGCCACCAGCAGTTTCCTAGCGGGACGGAAGCAGTTCTTC. This sequence encodes CATSSFLAGRKQFF.

This clonotype was counted at least ten times. The chain combines TRBV6-1 with TRBJ2-1; D may correspond to TRBD1 or TRBD2 (5 bases each). The ends were cut back, 3 bases at V and 9 bases at J, with 21 bases in the middle. This CDR3 region has 16 residues. Germline V gene lookup returns CDR1 MNHNS and CDR2 SASEGT. The CDR3 bases are TGTGCCAGCAGTGAGTTAAGAGGGGTCGGTGAAGGTGAGCAGTTCTTC. It specifies CASSELRGVGEGEQFF.

This clonotype was observed at least ten times. The V and J genes are TRBV10-3 and TRBJ2-5; D possibly corresponds to TRBD2 (5 bases). The germline V and J ends were trimmed by 0 bases and 8 bases, with 10 bases remaining between them. This CDR3 is 13 amino acids long. Germline V gives CDR1 ENHRY, CDR2 SYGVKD. CDR3 bases: TGTGCCATCAGTGAGTCTAGAGGGATTACCCAGTACTTC. It is translated as CAISESRGITQYF.

The chain carries TRBV28 and TRBJ2-5, with TRBD1 as a possible D gene (6 bases). CDR1 and CDR2 from the germline V gene are MDHEN and SYDVKM. V lost 8 bases and J lost 5, with 18 bases in between. The CDR3 runs to 14 residues. The CDR3 protein is CASRAPRGRETQYF. DNA of the CDR3: TGTGCCAGCCGCGCCCCCAGGGGTCGGGAGACCCAGTACTTC.

This chain uses TRBV20-1 with TRBJ2-5; 7 positions agree with TRBD1. J gave up 4 bases and V 6 bases, and 14 bases lay outside the gene matches. CDR1 is DFQATT, CDR2 SNEGSKA, per germline (reference sequence). The CDR3 is 15 residues long. CDR3 DNA: TGCAGTGCATTTGGGACAGACTATCCGGGAGAGACCCAGTACTTC. Protein sequence: CSAFGTDYPGETQYF.

V gene TRBV29-1 combines with J gene TRBJ2-1, with D possibly matching TRBD2 (6 bases). Germline V gene sequence: CDR1 SQVTM, CDR2 ANQGSEA. This CDR3 is 11 amino acids long. V lost 7 bases and J lost 6, with 10 bases in between. CDR3 residues: CSGYGGNEQFF. Here the CDR3 DNA reads TGCAGCGGTTACGGGGGCAATGAGCAGTTCTTC.

Ten or more counts support this clonotype. The rearrangement uses TRBV11-2 and TRBJ1-5; D remains unclear. The V and J ends lost 1 base and 8 bases respectively, with 12 bases between them. Germline V CDR1 and CDR2: SGHAT, FQNNGV. This CDR3 spans 14 amino acids. This CDR3 reads CASSLAGPGEPQHF. The CDR3 DNA sequence: TGTGCCAGCAGCTTAGCAGGACCAGGAGAGCCCCAGCATTTT. Together with reference TRBV11-2 and TRBJ1-5, the CDR3 gives the full variable domain: EAGVAQSPRYKIIEKRQSVAFWCNPISGHATLYWYQQILGQGPKLLIQFQNNGVVDDSQLPKDRFSAERLKGVDSTLKIQPAKLEDSAVYLCASSLAGPGEPQHFGDGTRLSIL.

The V gene is TRBV29-1, the J gene TRBJ2-1; maybe TRBD1 (5 bases). V lost 7 bases, J lost 6 bases, and 13 bases lay in between. The length of the CDR3 is 12 residues. Per germline, CDR1 SQVTM and CDR2 ANQGSEA. CDR3 amino acids: CSDRTGVNEQFF. The CDR3 DNA sequence: TGCAGCGACCGCACAGGAGTCAATGAGCAGTTCTTC.

This clonotype was observed a few times. This chain joins TRBV20-1 and TRBJ2-1; D gene ambiguous. The germline V and J ends were trimmed by 3 bases and 8 bases, with 14 bases remaining between them. This CDR3 has 13 residues. Germline V gives CDR1 DFQATT, CDR2 SNEGSKA (reference sequence). The CDR3 DNA is TGCAGTGCTAGGGATGTAAGGGCGTATGAGCAGTTCTTC. Translated: CSARDVRAYEQFF.

The chain links TRBV29-1 to TRBJ2-7; the D gene could be TRBD1 or TRBD2 (6 bases each). The germline gives CDR1 SQVTM, CDR2 ANQGSEA. CDR3 length: 15 residues. Trimming took off 0 bases at V and 3 bases at J, with 15 bases between the two ends. CDR3 DNA sequence: TGCAGCGTTGAAGACAAGGGGGGATGGGGCTACGAGCAGTACTTC. Translating it yields CSVEDKGGWGYEQYF.

This clonotype came up once. V gene TRBV7-6 combines with J gene TRBJ2-1; 10 positions match TRBD2. Germline V gene data show CDR1 as SGHVS and CDR2 as FNYEAQ. V dropped 1 base and J dropped 10; count of bases not matched to a gene: 7. The length of the CDR3 is 15 residues. The CDR3 is CASSLVLAGVNEQFF. CDR3 bases: TGTGCCAGCAGCTTAGTCCTAGCGGGAGTGAACGAGCAGTTCTTC.